Listed below are T cell receptor beta chains from one sample, sequenced in a study of T cells in Graves' hyperthyroidism and ophthalmopathy. TCRdb analysed the multiplex PCR reads with MiXCR anew, one entry per CDR3 protein. The sample shows roughly 420,000 distinct CDR3 sequences, 15% to 19% of them seen only once. What was sequenced was blood. These receptor sequences come from a young woman with Graves' hyperthyroidism. The CDR3 runs from the conserved cysteine through the conserved F or W. Rows may omit the clone size; those that give it use once, few, many or a size class.

>many|TRBV6-1
CASRPRTDSYEQYF
>NA|TRBV5-1
CATHPGQGAYGYTF
>many|TRBV18
CASSPVQTGGAEAFF
>NA|TRBV28
CASSFGMGGLAGYNEQFF
>few|TRBV5-1
CASSWDRLSNYGYTF
>NA|TRBV19
CASSPGEGHQPQHF
>many|TRBV18
CASSPGKEPTNYGYTF
>NA|TRBV12-3/TRBV12-4
CASSTDRVQPQHF
>many|TRBV10-3
CAISGNTGANTEAFF
>many|TRBV7-6
CASSLGAASSYEQYF
>many|TRBV18
CASSPSSGSYEQYF
>many|TRBV20-1
CSAEGPSSYEQYF
>many|TRBV12-3/TRBV12-4
CASSPGLRDGYTF
>many|TRBV20-1
CSARDPKRTDTQYF
>many|TRBV29-1
CSVGPGTHTEAFF
>many|TRBV3-1
CASSKAVAGPHGEQFF
>many|TRBV20-1
CSASLTSGGAIETQYF
>NA|TRBV14
CASSEDRGITEAFF
>many|TRBV20-1
CSARDFQWGYGNQPQHF
>few|TRBV20-1
CSATVDSINEKLFF
>NA|TRBV10-3
CAISVDRRGRRGNTIYF
>many|TRBV18
CASSPRADFYEQYF
>once|TRBV4-3
CASSQDSWTYGYTF